Each of the 4 T cell receptor beta chains below was sequenced from the same sample in a study of cytomegalovirus exposure and HLA in healthy donors. PCR was performed using 60 Vbeta and 13 Jbeta primers. Clones were read by immunoSEQ multiplex PCR, and TCRdb kept only the in-frame ones, dropping some. The sample has approximately 76,000 clones, 70% to 85% seen once. The sequenced material came from PBMCs. These receptors came from a man younger than 40 in good health and CMV-seronegative.

The chain employs TRBV9 and TRBJ2-5, with TRBD2 matching 8 bases. This CDR3 region has 14 residues. Germline CDR1 SGDLS, CDR2 YYNGEE. Losses at the gene ends were 4 bases for V and 7 bases for J; bases not matched to a gene: 9. The CDR3 bases are TGTGCCAGCAGCATTACTAGCGGAGCCCCGACCCAGTACTTC. This translates into CASSITSGAPTQYF.

The CDR3 protein is CASSVEGFGEKLFF. CDR3 sequence (DNA): TGTGCCAGCAGTGTGGAGGGATTCGGTGAAAAACTGTTTTTT. This chain joins TRBV2 and TRBJ1-4; D gene ambiguous. The CDR3 loop spans 14 amino acids. The V gene lost 4 bases and the J gene lost 7 bases, with 13 bases spanning the gap. The V gene's germline CDR1 is SNHLY and CDR2 FYNNEI.

This sequence joins TRBV2 and TRBJ1-2; 8 bases align to TRBD1. V was clipped by 7 bases and J by 4 bases; unmatched bases: 5. In germline, CDR1 is SNHLY, CDR2 FYNNEI. This CDR3 is built from 13 residues. The CDR3 DNA reads as TGTGCCAGCAACGCTGGGACAGGCTATGGCTACACCTTC. Amino acid sequence: CASNAGTGYGYTF.

Here the CDR3 DNA reads TGTGCCTGGATCCACGGGACAGCTCCCTTCTCTGGGGCCAACGTCCTGACTTTC. Residues: CAWIHGTAPFSGANVLTF. The J gene is TRBJ2-6, the V gene TRBV30; 7 nucleotides line up with TRBD1. Germline-derived CDR1 and CDR2 are GTSNPN and SVGIG (reference sequence). V shed 4 bases and J 0 bases; nucleotides not matched to a gene: 12. This CDR3 has 18 residues.